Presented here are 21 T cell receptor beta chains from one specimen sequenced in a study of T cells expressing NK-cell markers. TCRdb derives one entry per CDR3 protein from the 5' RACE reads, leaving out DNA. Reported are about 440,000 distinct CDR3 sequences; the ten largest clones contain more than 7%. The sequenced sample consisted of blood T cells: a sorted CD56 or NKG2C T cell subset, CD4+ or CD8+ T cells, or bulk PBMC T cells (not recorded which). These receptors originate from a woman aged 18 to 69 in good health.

The CDR3 protein is CSVEHSSSETQYF. The gene calls are TRBV29-1 and TRBJ2-5; checking the TCRdb D call of TRBD2 is not possible without DNA. Germline assignment: CDR1 SQVTM and CDR2 ANQGSEA. The CDR3 consists of 13 residues.

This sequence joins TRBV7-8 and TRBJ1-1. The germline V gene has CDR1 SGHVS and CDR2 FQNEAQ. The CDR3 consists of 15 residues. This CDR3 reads CASSLDGWLNTEAFF.

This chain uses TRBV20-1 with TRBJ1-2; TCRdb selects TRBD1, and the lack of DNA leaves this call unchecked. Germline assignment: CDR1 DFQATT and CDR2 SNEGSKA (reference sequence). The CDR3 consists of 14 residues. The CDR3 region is CSASPLGAGYGYTF.

CDR3 sequence reads: CASSPRQGYEQYF. The rearrangement links TRBV4-3 to TRBJ2-7; TCRdb outputs TRBD1, but without DNA this stays unchecked. CDR1 is LGHNA, CDR2 YSLEER, per germline. The CDR3 spans 13 residues.

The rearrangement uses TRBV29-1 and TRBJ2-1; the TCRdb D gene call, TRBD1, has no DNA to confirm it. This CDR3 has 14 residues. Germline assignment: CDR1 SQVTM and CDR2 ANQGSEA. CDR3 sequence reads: CSVDYLGGYNEQFF.

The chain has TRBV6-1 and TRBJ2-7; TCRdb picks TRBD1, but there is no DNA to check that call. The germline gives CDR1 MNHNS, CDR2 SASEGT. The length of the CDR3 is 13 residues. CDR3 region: CASRGGSLYEQYF.

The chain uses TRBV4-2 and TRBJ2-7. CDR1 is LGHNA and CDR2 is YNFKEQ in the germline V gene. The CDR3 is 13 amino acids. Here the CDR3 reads CASSQELVDEQYF.

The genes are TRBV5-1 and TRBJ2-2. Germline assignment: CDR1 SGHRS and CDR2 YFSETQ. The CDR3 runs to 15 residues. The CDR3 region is CASSFGVANTGELFF.

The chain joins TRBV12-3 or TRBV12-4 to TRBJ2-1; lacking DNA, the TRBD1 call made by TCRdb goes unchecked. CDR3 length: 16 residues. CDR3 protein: CASSYPRRALDNEQFF.

The CDR3 loop is CASSKDLAGVLYEQYF. The chain couples TRBV21-1 to TRBJ2-7; TCRdb designates TRBD2, a call that cannot be tested without DNA. TRBV21-1 is a pseudogene. The CDR3 spans 16 residues.

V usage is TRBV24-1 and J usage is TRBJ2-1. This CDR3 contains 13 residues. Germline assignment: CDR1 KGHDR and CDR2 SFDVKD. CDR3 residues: CATSDFIWDEQFF.

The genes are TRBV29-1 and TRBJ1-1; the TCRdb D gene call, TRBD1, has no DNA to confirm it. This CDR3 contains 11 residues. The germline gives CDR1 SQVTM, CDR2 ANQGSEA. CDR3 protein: CSGRQGTEAFF. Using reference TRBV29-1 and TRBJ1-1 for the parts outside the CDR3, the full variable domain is SAVISQKPSRDICQRGTSLTIQCQVDSQVTMMFWYRQQPGQSLTLIATANQGSEATYESGFVIDKFPISRPNLTFSTLTVSNMSPEDSSIYLCSGRQGTEAFFGQGTRLTVV.

The CDR3 sequence is CASTLMRSGNEQFF. The chain is built from TRBV7-2 and TRBJ2-1; TCRdb proposes TRBD2, but this gene call is untestable without DNA. This CDR3 comprises 14 residues. Germline loops: CDR1 SGHTA, CDR2 FQGNSA.

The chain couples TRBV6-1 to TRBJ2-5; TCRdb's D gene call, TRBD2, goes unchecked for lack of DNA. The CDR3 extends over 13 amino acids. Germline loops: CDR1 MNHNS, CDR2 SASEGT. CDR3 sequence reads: CASRLAGPGTQYF.

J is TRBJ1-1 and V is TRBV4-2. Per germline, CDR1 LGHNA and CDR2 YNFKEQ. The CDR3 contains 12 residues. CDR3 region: CASSRGYTEAFF.

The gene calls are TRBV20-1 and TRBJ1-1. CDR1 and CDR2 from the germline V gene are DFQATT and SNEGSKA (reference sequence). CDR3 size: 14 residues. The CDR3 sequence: CSASDRISNTEAFF.

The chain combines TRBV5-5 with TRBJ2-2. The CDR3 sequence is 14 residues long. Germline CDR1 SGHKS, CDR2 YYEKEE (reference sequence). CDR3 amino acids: CASSPRGNPGELFF. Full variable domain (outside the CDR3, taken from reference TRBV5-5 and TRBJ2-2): DAGVTQSPTHLIKTRGQQVTLRCSPISGHKSVSWYQQVLGQGPQFIFQYYEKEERGRGNFPDRFSARQFPNYSSELNVNALLLGDSALYLCASSPRGNPGELFFGEGSRLTVL.

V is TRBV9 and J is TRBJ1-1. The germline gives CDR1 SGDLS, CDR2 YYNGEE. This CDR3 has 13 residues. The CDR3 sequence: CASSTKVNTEAFF.

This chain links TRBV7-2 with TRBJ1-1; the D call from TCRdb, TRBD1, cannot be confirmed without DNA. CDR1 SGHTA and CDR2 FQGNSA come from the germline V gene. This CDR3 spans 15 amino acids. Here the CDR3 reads CASSFQGALNTEAFF.

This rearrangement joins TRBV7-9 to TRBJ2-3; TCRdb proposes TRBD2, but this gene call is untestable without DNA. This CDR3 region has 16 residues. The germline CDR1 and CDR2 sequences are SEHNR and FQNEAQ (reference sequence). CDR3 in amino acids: CASSSDRGRTVDTQYF.

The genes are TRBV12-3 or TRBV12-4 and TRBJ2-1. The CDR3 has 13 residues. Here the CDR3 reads CASSFTSGYEQFF.